These 9 T cell receptor beta chains were sequenced from one sample in a study of blood T cell repertoires in COVID-19 (dated by TCRdb to 2019 to 2021). Receptor amplification or capture employed the immunoSEQ multiplex PCR assay. TCRdb carries this immuneACCESS record with in-frame sequences only. Its versions omit some clonotypes, under half of them owing to an unresolved V gene in the studies checked, with the rest unexplained. In this sample the table shows 130,000 to 150,000 clones, 75% to 90% of which occur a single time. Of the sample, 37% is held by the ten largest clones. The specimen sequenced was peripheral blood. The receptors come from a man aged 45-65 years who had recovered from COVID-19.

V gene TRBV19 combines with J gene TRBJ1-1, with D unclear. This CDR3 contains 14 residues. Per the germline V gene, CDR1 is LNHDA and CDR2 is SQIVND (reference sequence). The ends were cut back, 8 bases at V and 2 bases at J, with 15 bases in the middle. CDR3 protein: CASRFYRENTEAFF. DNA for the CDR3: TGTGCCAGTCGATTTTACCGGGAAAACACTGAAGCTTTCTTT.

The chain employs TRBV5-6 and TRBJ1-6, with a tentative D call TRBD1 (5 bases). Germline CDR1 SGHDT, CDR2 YYEEEE. V gave up 4 bases and J gave up 10 bases, with 24 bases separating them. CDR3 length equals 17 residues. CDR3 sequence: CASSPRASSRRGSPLHF. For the CDR3, the DNA is TGTGCCAGCAGCCCCAGGGCGTCCTCCCGACGGGGGTCACCCCTCCACTTT. Filled out from reference TRBV5-6 and TRBJ1-6, the complete variable domain reads DAGVTQSPTHLIKTRGQQVTLRCSPKSGHDTVSWYQQALGQGPQFIFQYYEEEERQRGNFPDRFSGHQFPNYSSELNVNALLLGDSALYLCASSPRASSRRGSPLHFGNGTRLTVT.

The chain joins TRBV5-1 to TRBJ1-1; tentative D call: TRBD1 (5 bases). The CDR3 runs to 14 residues. CDR1 is SGHRS, CDR2 YFSETQ, per germline. The V end was cut by 4 bases, the J end by 2 bases, with 12 bases between. CDR3 protein: CASSLNTGNTEAFF. The CDR3 DNA follows: TGCGCCAGCAGCCTAAATACAGGAAACACTGAAGCTTTCTTT.

DNA for the CDR3: TGTGCCAGCAGCCTGACAGGGCGAACTGAAGCTTTCTTT. This codes for CASSLTGRTEAFF. This chain connects TRBV12-3 or TRBV12-4 to TRBJ1-1; 7 bases agree with TRBD1. This CDR3 is 13 amino acids long. V shed 6 bases, J shed 5 bases, and the junction held 6 bases outside the gene matches.

This clone has more than one count but fewer than ten. The chain couples TRBV2 to TRBJ1-1, with unresolved D. The germline CDR1 and CDR2 sequences are SNHLY and FYNNEI. V lost 5 bases and J lost 0, with 7 bases in between. This CDR3 is built from 13 residues. In DNA, the CDR3 is TGTGCCAGCAGTCCGCAGATGAACACTGAAGCTTTCTTT. Amino acids: CASSPQMNTEAFF.

The V gene is TRBV7-2, the J gene TRBJ2-1; D remains ambiguous. The V end lost 5 bases, the J end lost 7 bases, and 6 bases lay between the germline ends. The CDR3 covers 11 residues. Germline V gene lookup returns CDR1 SGHTA and CDR2 FQGNSA. The CDR3, as DNA: TGTGCCAGCAGCATCCTGAATGAGCAGTTCTTC. Amino acid sequence: CASSILNEQFF.

This clone was counted a few times. The gene calls are TRBV5-1 and TRBJ2-3; D call uncertain. The germline V and J ends were trimmed by 4 bases and 3 bases, with 12 bases remaining between them. CDR1 is SGHRS and CDR2 is YFSETQ in the germline V gene. CDR3 length: 14 amino acids. CDR3 loop: CASSANAGTDTQYF. In nucleotides, the CDR3 is TGCGCCAGCAGCGCGAACGCCGGGACAGATACGCAGTATTTT.

V is TRBV19 and J is TRBJ2-2; D might be TRBD1 (5 bases). Per germline, CDR1 LNHDA and CDR2 SQIVND (reference sequence). The V gene lost 7 bases and the J gene lost 9 bases, with 15 bases spanning the gap. The CDR3 loop spans 13 amino acids. CDR3 region: CASNMAGQRELFF. DNA of the CDR3: TGTGCCAGTAATATGGCAGGGCAGCGGGAGCTGTTTTTT.

This clone appeared once. The rearrangement joins TRBV28 to TRBJ2-1; 8 bases fit TRBD2. The CDR3 covers 16 residues. CDR1 is MDHEN and CDR2 is SYDVKM in the germline V gene. V was clipped by 4 bases and J by 7 bases; unmatched bases: 12. The CDR3 loop reads CASSSPGGGFGNEQFF. CDR3 DNA sequence: TGTGCCAGCAGTTCCCCCGGCGGGGGGTTTGGAAATGAGCAGTTCTTC.